The 18 T cell receptor beta chains below were found in one sample sequenced in a study of beta chain features in type 1 diabetes (dated by TCRdb to 2017 to 2018). The library relied on the immunoSEQ multiplex PCR assay. The entire amount of isolated RNA was reverse transcribed using the High Capacity cDNA Reverse Transcription Kit, so the sequenced TCRB transcripts were expressed ones. This is the immuneACCESS table as TCRdb keeps it, with only in-frame sequences that have V and J called. A part of the clones is gone; compared with another copy, unresolved V genes explain less than half, and the rest is unexplained. Recorded for this sample are under 500,000 clones; 25% to 35% of them occurred a single time. The ten top clones hold almost 0.065% of the sample. Sequencing used naive CD4+ T cells from blood. The cell subset or site label on this specimen signifies: true naive CD4+ T cells. These receptors all stem from a man younger than 35 in good health.

This clone was seen a few times. This chain links TRBV29-1 with TRBJ2-7, with a possible D match to TRBD1 (6 bases). The germline V gene encodes CDR1 SQVTM and CDR2 ANQGSEA. The CDR3 consists of 12 residues. V dropped 7 bases and J dropped 4 bases, with 14 bases sitting between them. The CDR3 DNA follows: TGCAGCGCGCGACAGGCCGGGTACGAGCAGTACTTC. It is translated as CSARQAGYEQYF.

This clone was seen more than once but under ten times. The CDR3 DNA is TGCAGCGTTGGGTTTAACTATGGCTACACCTTC. Protein product: CSVGFNYGYTF. The J gene is TRBJ1-2, the V gene TRBV29-1, with D unclear. The length of the CDR3 is 11 residues. The germline V gene has CDR1 SQVTM and CDR2 ANQGSEA. The ends were cut back, 4 bases at V and 1 base at J, with 4 bases in the middle.

The chain has TRBV5-4 and TRBJ2-7, with 7 bases that match TRBD1. CDR3 length: 12 residues. V gave up 4 bases and J gave up 3 bases; unmatched junction bases: 1. Germline V gene data show CDR1 as SGHNT and CDR2 as YYREEE (reference sequence). The CDR3 is CASSRDSYEQYF. The CDR3 DNA is TGTGCCAGCAGCCGGGACAGCTACGAGCAGTACTTC.

This chain joins TRBV5-1 and TRBJ1-5; D is unclear. The length of the CDR3 is 14 residues. Trimming removed 5 bases at V and 2 bases at J, with 11 bases between. Per germline, CDR1 SGHRS and CDR2 YFSETQ. CDR3 region: CASSRGVGNQPQHF. CDR3 nucleotide sequence: TGCGCCAGCAGTCGCGGCGTGGGCAATCAGCCCCAGCATTTT.

The table lists this clone with a few counts. The chain has TRBV30 and TRBJ2-3; either TRBD1 or TRBD2 may fit D (5 bases each). Trimming cost V 4 bases and J 0 bases, with 14 bases left between them. CDR1 is GTSNPN, CDR2 SVGIG, per germline (reference sequence). This CDR3 has 15 amino acids. The CDR3 loop is CAWTLKGRSTDTQYF. The CDR3 region has the DNA TGTGCCTGGACCCTAAAGGGACGGAGCACAGATACGCAGTATTTT.

The genes are TRBV28 and TRBJ2-4; TRBD2 is a possible D gene (5 bases). This CDR3 is 18 amino acids long. V was pared by 5 bases and J by 6 bases, with 26 bases between. Germline V gene lookup returns CDR1 MDHEN and CDR2 SYDVKM. CDR3 DNA sequence: TGTGCCAGCAGTGGCAGTGGATCCAACTTGCATCGGGGAAACATTCAGTACTTC. Translation gives CASSGSGSNLHRGNIQYF.

This clone turned up a few times. V is TRBV2 and J is TRBJ2-7; the D is unclear. The germline V gene encodes CDR1 SNHLY and CDR2 FYNNEI. V was shortened by 7 bases and J by 1 base, with 8 bases between the two germline ends. The length of the CDR3 is 12 residues. The CDR3 DNA reads as TGTGCCAGCACCGCGAAGTCCTACGAGCAGTACTTC. Protein product: CASTAKSYEQYF.

The V gene is TRBV7-6, the J gene TRBJ2-5; TRBD2 agrees at 7 bases. Germline values: CDR1 SGHVS, CDR2 FNYEAQ. The CDR3 covers 15 residues. The V gene end was trimmed by 3 bases and the J gene end by 1 base; junction bases not matched to a gene: 5. The CDR3 reads CASSLREWVQETQYF. In DNA form, the CDR3 reads TGTGCCAGCAGCTTGCGGGAGTGGGTCCAAGAGACCCAGTACTTC.

This chain links TRBV11-2 with TRBJ2-1; 8 bases line up with TRBD2. Per the germline V gene, CDR1 is SGHAT and CDR2 is FQNNGV. This CDR3 spans 15 amino acids. The junction had 7 bases not matched to a gene; V was cut back by 3 bases and J by 6 bases. The CDR3: CASSLFSGTGNEQFF. The CDR3 DNA sequence: TGTGCCAGCAGCTTGTTTAGCGGGACCGGCAATGAGCAGTTCTTC.

This clone has only a few counts. The chain is built from TRBV29-1 and TRBJ2-6; TRBD1 aligns across 12 bases. Per germline, CDR1 SQVTM and CDR2 ANQGSEA. This CDR3 is 18 amino acids long. Trimming took 0 bases from V and 2 from J; bases not matched to a gene: 5. The CDR3 is CSVEDPGTGGTGANVLTF. CDR3 nucleotides: TGCAGCGTTGAAGATCCCGGGACAGGGGGCACTGGGGCCAACGTCCTGACTTTC.

The V call is TRBV7-2, the J call TRBJ2-1; TRBD1 matches 7 bases. J was trimmed by 7 bases and V by 4 bases; bases with no gene match: 7. Germline loops: CDR1 SGHTA, CDR2 FQGNSA. This CDR3 contains 14 residues. The CDR3 DNA reads TGTGCCAGCAGCTCACTGTACAGGGGAAATGAGCAGTTCTTC. Amino acid sequence: CASSSLYRGNEQFF.

V usage is TRBV28 and J usage is TRBJ2-4; possible D gene TRBD1, 5 bases. CDR3 size: 16 residues. Trimming took off 2 bases at V and 0 bases at J, with 11 bases between the two ends. Germline-derived CDR1 and CDR2 are MDHEN and SYDVKM. CDR3 loop: CASSLVRTIAKNIQYF. For the CDR3, the DNA is TGTGCCAGCAGTTTAGTGAGGACAATAGCCAAAAACATTCAGTACTTC.

This clone was detected a few times. The chain carries TRBV25-1 and TRBJ2-1, with TRBD1 matching over 9 bases. The CDR3 totals 15 residues. Losses at the gene ends were 8 bases for V and 3 bases for J; bases not matched to a gene: 8. Looked up from germline, CDR1 is MGHDK and CDR2 is SYGVNS. The CDR3 DNA reads as TGTGCCAGCGTCGGCCCGGGACAGGGCTACAATGAGCAGTTCTTC. Its protein product is CASVGPGQGYNEQFF. Full variable domain (outside the CDR3, taken from reference TRBV25-1 and TRBJ2-1): EADIYQTPRYLVIGTGKKITLECSQTMGHDKMYWYQQDPGMELHLIHYSYGVNSTEKGDLSSESTVSRIRTEHFPLTLESARPSHTSQYLCASVGPGQGYNEQFFGPGTRLTVL.

V gene TRBV5-6 combines with J gene TRBJ1-4, with D hard to call. Germline V CDR1 and CDR2: SGHDT, YYEEEE. The CDR3 has 15 amino acids. Trimming shortened V by 0 bases and J by 4 bases, and 10 bases separated the two germline ends. The CDR3 here is CASSLERIHNEKLFF. CDR3 bases: TGTGCCAGCAGCTTGGAGCGGATCCATAATGAAAAACTGTTTTTT.

This clone was detected only a few times. This sequence joins TRBV20-1 and TRBJ2-5; no definite D call. The CDR3 has 10 residues. Germline V lookup: CDR1 DFQATT, CDR2 SNEGSKA (reference sequence). With 7 bases removed from V and 5 bases from J, the gap between germline ends came to 8 bases. The CDR3, as DNA: TGCAGTGGGGTCCGGGAGACCCAGTACTTC. It specifies CSGVRETQYF.

V gene TRBV5-4 combines with J gene TRBJ2-1; the match to TRBD2 covers 11 bases. The germline V gene encodes CDR1 SGHNT and CDR2 YYREEE (reference sequence). V lost 4 bases to trimming and J lost 8 bases; unmatched junction nucleotides: 2. This CDR3 has 13 amino acids. The DNA of the CDR3 is TGTGCCAGCAGCAAACTAGCGGGAGATGAGCAGTTCTTC. Translating gives CASSKLAGDEQFF. Full variable domain (missing parts from reference TRBV5-4 and TRBJ2-1): ETGVTQSPTHLIKTRGQQVTLRCSSQSGHNTVSWYQQALGQGPQFIFQYYREEENGRGNFPPRFSGLQFPNYSSELNVNALELDDSALYLCASSKLAGDEQFFGPGTRLTVL.

CDR3 sequence reads: CASRVDANTEAFF. The DNA of the CDR3 is TGTGCCAGCAGAGTGGACGCTAACACTGAAGCTTTCTTT. The chain recombines TRBV11-2 with TRBJ1-1; D gene unclear. The CDR3 totals 13 residues. The V end was cut by 6 bases, the J end by 2 bases, with 10 bases between. Germline values: CDR1 SGHAT, CDR2 FQNNGV.

The chain is built from TRBV30 and TRBJ1-1, with D possibly being TRBD1 (5 bases). V lost 0 bases to trimming and J lost 4 bases, with 18 bases between them. The CDR3 totals 16 residues. In germline, CDR1 is GTSNPN, CDR2 SVGIG (reference sequence). As DNA, the CDR3 is TGTGCCTGGAGTGTTAGGCCGGCGCCGGGGGGCACTGAAGCTTTCTTT. Residues: CAWSVRPAPGGTEAFF. The full variable domain, in which reference TRBV30 and TRBJ1-1 provide the parts outside the CDR3, is SQTIHQWPATLVQPVGSPLSLECTVEGTSNPNLYWYRQAAGRGLQLLFYSVGIGQISSEVPQNLSASRPQDRQFILSSKKLLLSDSGFYLCAWSVRPAPGGTEAFFGQGTRLTVV.